The sequence of this T cell receptor beta chain was determined in a study of T cell repertoires in cytomegalovirus infection. Study-wide background: Both CMV infection and a matching HLA type were indicated by public TCR beta signatures.

Each CDR3 protein is one row after TCRdb ran MiXCR on the reads. The sample yields 50,000 to 60,000 distinct CDR3 sequences, about 20% seen once. Overall study results and limits: Ex vivo responses were dominated by HLA-C-restricted CMV-specific TCR beta clonotypes. Carriage of CMV together with the relevant HLA was identifiable through cumulative public TCR beta family frequency.

The CDR3 totals 14 residues. Per germline, CDR1 MNHGY and CDR2 SAAAGT. The J segment lost 3 bases and the V segment lost 8 bases, leaving 7 bases of the junction unmatched. As concerns this clonotype: As yet, its antigen is unknown.

The origin of this receptor is a human donor in good health (CMV status not recorded). Some clones in this sample may be carry-over from other donors' samples. Material: CD8+ T cells from cultured PBMCs, obtained from culture after CMV antigen stimulation. The chain couples TRBV6-8 to TRBJ1-3, with 7 bases lining up with TRBD1. The CDR3 protein is CASVPRDSGNTIYF. CDR3 DNA sequence: TGTGCCAGCGTCCCCCGGGACAGTGGAAACACCATATATTTT.